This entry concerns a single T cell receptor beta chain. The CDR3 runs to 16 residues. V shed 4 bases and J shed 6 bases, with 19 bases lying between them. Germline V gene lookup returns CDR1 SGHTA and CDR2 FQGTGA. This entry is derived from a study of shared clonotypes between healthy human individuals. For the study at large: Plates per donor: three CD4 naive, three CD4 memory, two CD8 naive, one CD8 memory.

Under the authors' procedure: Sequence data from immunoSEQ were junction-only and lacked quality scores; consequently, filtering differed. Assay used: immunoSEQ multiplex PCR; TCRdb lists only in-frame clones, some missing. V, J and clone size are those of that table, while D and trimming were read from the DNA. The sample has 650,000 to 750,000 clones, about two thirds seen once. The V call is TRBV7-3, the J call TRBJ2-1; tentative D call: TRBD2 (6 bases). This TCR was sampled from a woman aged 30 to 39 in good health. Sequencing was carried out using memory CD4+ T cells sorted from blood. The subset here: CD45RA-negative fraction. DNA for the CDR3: TGTGCCAGCAGCTGGGGAGTAGCGGAGGGCTCCAATGAGCAGTTCTTC. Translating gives CASSWGVAEGSNEQFF.